The 15 T cell receptor beta chains below were found in one sample sequenced in a study of tumor-infiltrating lymphocytes in primary liver carcinoma. The researchers produced TCR beta cDNA from approximately 460 ng total RNA with a constant-region primer. Three nested multiplex PCR rounds of slightly modified ARM-PCR generated TCR beta libraries. A C-beta reverse primer was combined with TRBV1-TRBV30 forward primers in the first two PCR rounds, and each round had 10 cycles. TCRdb redid the calling of the multiplex PCR reads with MiXCR, one entry per CDR3 protein. Of around 80,000 distinct CDR3 sequences detected, about three quarters appear once; the ten largest clones hold around 19%. Unsorted bulk tissue of about 19-31 mg yielded co-extracted RNA and DNA. The specimen was liver tumor tissue from sampling region 1. Documented subset: tumor region T1, superior pole. These receptors all stem from a man aged 40-49 years with primary liver carcinoma and hepatitis B virus infection.

Worth noting for this clonotype: A read error may produce the germline difference seen at one junction end. The rearrangement joins TRBV7-8 to TRBJ1-1, with D possibly being TRBD1 (5 bases). Per the germline V gene, CDR1 is SGHVS and CDR2 is FQNEAQ. CDR3 length equals 12 residues. The CDR3 here is CASSLGGTEASF. The CDR3 nucleotides read TGTGCCAGCAGCTTAGGGGGCACAGAAGCTTCCTTT.

The V and J genes are TRBV2 and TRBJ2-1; maybe TRBD1 (7 bases). Trimming cost V 7 bases and J 9 bases, with 19 bases left between them. The CDR3 has 14 amino acids. From germline, CDR1 is SNHLY and CDR2 FYNNEI. The CDR3 region has the DNA TGTGCCAGCACTCTGAGGGGGCAGGAGGGTGAGCAGTTCTTC. This codes for CASTLRGQEGEQFF. Combining the CDR3 with reference TRBV2 and TRBJ2-1 gives the whole variable domain EPEVTQTPSHQVTQMGQEVILRCVPISNHLYFYWYRQILGQKVEFLVSFYNNEISEKSEIFDDQFSVERPDGSNFTLKIRSTKLEDSAMYFCASTLRGQEGEQFFGPGTRLTVL.

The chain combines TRBV5-6 with TRBJ1-1; 10 nucleotides agree with TRBD1. The CDR3 is 18 amino acids. J lost 4 bases, V lost 0 bases, and 12 bases had no gene match. CDR1 is SGHDT and CDR2 is YYEEEE in the germline V gene. Here the CDR3 reads CASSLEVSDRGRSTEAFF. CDR3 in DNA: TGTGCCAGCAGCTTGGAAGTTAGTGACAGGGGGCGAAGCACTGAAGCTTTCTTT. Full variable domain (rest looked up from reference TRBV5-6 and TRBJ1-1): DAGVTQSPTHLIKTRGQQVTLRCSPKSGHDTVSWYQQALGQGPQFIFQYYEEEERQRGNFPDRFSGHQFPNYSSELNVNALLLGDSALYLCASSLEVSDRGRSTEAFFGQGTRLTVV.

In regard to this clonotype: A read error may produce the germline difference seen at one junction end. The chain couples TRBV6-1 to TRBJ1-5, with 8 bases lining up with TRBD1. This CDR3 has 14 residues. CDR1 is MNHNS, CDR2 SASEGT, per germline. CDR3 region: CASSEDRGGQPRHF. The CDR3 DNA follows: TGTGCCAGCAGCGAAGACAGGGGAGGACAGCCCCGGCATTTT.

The CDR3, as DNA: TGCGCCAGCAGGGGGGGGACAGGAAAGTCCTCCTACGAGCAGTACTTC. It yields the protein CASRGGTGKSSYEQYF. The V and J genes are TRBV10-2 and TRBJ2-7; D is possibly TRBD1 (8 bases). The V end was cut by 6 bases, the J end by 0 bases, with 18 bases between. The CDR3 runs to 16 residues. Per germline, CDR1 WSHSY and CDR2 SAAADI.

Points on this clonotype: No conserved phenylalanine or tryptophan ends this CDR3, so it is likely a read error. This chain uses TRBV4-2 with TRBJ2-2; D might be TRBD2 (7 bases). Trimming left V 4 bases short and J 8 bases short, with 17 bases between. CDR3 length: 15 residues. Germline assignment: CDR1 LGHNA and CDR2 YNFKEQ. DNA for the CDR3: TGTGCCAGCAGCCCCGGGGGGCCGCGGACTGGGGAGCTGTTTATT. The encoded protein is CASSPGGPRTGELFI.

About this clonotype: Possible read error: a much larger clone is one base away. This chain connects TRBV2 to TRBJ2-7; D ambiguous. Germline lookup yields CDR1 SNHLY and CDR2 FYNNEI. The CDR3 totals 14 residues. The CDR3 loop is CASREAQSSYEQYF. CDR3 bases: TGTGCCAGCAGAGAAGCCCAAAGCTCCTACGAGCAGTACTTC.

In the case of this clonotype: The CDR3 carries no conserved terminal phenylalanine or tryptophan, so it likely arises from a read error. The V and J genes are TRBV11-2 and TRBJ2-1, with D perhaps matching TRBD2 (5 bases). CDR1 SGHAT and CDR2 FQNNGV come from the germline V gene. The CDR3 is made up of 14 amino acids. This CDR3 reads CASSSADPGNEQFI. For the CDR3, the DNA is TGTGCTAGCAGTTCAGCGGACCCTGGGAATGAGCAGTTCATC.

This clonotype was found once. An end of the junction differs from the germline gene, which may be a read error. The chain is built from TRBV6-1 and TRBJ2-2; tentatively, D is TRBD2 (7 bases). This CDR3 region has 14 residues. Germline lookup yields CDR1 MNHNS and CDR2 SASEGT. The CDR3 loop reads CASTRRGATGELLF. CDR3 DNA: TGTGCCAGCACCCGACGGGGGGCAACGGGGGAGCTGTTGTTT.

This rearrangement joins TRBV10-1 to TRBJ2-2; D remains ambiguous. Germline assignment: CDR1 WNHNN and CDR2 SYGVQD (reference sequence). This CDR3 is 14 amino acids long. The V gene lost 7 bases and the J gene lost 0 bases, with 9 bases spanning the gap. The CDR3 here is CASITWTNTGELFF. The CDR3 nucleotides read TGCGCCAGCATTACCTGGACGAACACCGGGGAGCTGTTTTTT.

Only a few counts were recorded for this clonotype. This sequence joins TRBV28 and TRBJ2-2; TRBD2 matches 8 bases. After removal of 3 bases from V and 0 bases from J, the junction contained 9 bases not matched to a gene. Germline CDR1 reads MDHEN; CDR2 reads SYDVKM. The CDR3 length is 18 residues. The CDR3 spells CASSFDRAGAPNTGELFF. The CDR3 DNA sequence: TGTGCCAGCAGTTTCGACCGAGCGGGAGCCCCGAACACCGGGGAGCTGTTTTTT. Full variable domain (outside the CDR3, taken from reference TRBV28 and TRBJ2-2): DVKVTQSSRYLVKRTGEKVFLECVQDMDHENMFWYRQDPGLGLRLIYFSYDVKMKEKGDIPEGYSVSREKKERFSLILESASTNQTSMYLCASSFDRAGAPNTGELFFGEGSRLTVL.

This clonotype was detected ten times or more. The rearrangement uses TRBV6-6 and TRBJ1-4; 7 bases are a match to TRBD1. Per the germline V gene, CDR1 is MNHNY and CDR2 is SVGAGI (reference sequence). The CDR3 totals 15 residues. V lost 6 bases to trimming and J lost 7 bases; unmatched junction nucleotides: 11. CDR3 sequence: CASSPREGASEKLFF. CDR3 nucleotides: TGTGCCAGCAGCCCCAGGGAGGGGGCTTCTGAAAAACTGTTTTTT.

This chain links TRBV6-5 with TRBJ2-3; D is possibly TRBD2 (6 bases). The CDR3 is 12 amino acids. Germline CDR1 is MNHEY and CDR2 is SVGAGI. Trimming took 10 bases from V and 6 from J, leaving 14 bases between them. This chain's CDR3 is CANSYRGDTQYF. The CDR3 DNA follows: TGTGCCAACAGCTACCGGGGGGATACGCAGTATTTT.

As for this clonotype: A much larger clone is a single base away; this may be a read error. This chain links TRBV5-1 with TRBJ1-4, with D unclear. Looked up from germline, CDR1 is SGHRS and CDR2 is YFSETQ. This CDR3 comprises 15 residues. Trimming cost V 5 bases and J 1 base, with 12 bases left between them. For the CDR3, the DNA is TGCGCCAGCAGTACCGATGGGGTAACTAATGAAAAACTGTTTTTT. Residues: CASSTDGVTNEKLFF.

Comments on this clonotype: The junction departs from the called germline gene at one end, perhaps through a read error. The chain uses TRBV20-1 and TRBJ2-7, with 11 bases matching TRBD2. Germline V lookup: CDR1 DFQATT, CDR2 SNEGSKA (reference sequence). The CDR3 loop spans 15 amino acids. The CDR3 sequence: CSTREGGTSGHEQYF. In DNA form, the CDR3 reads TGCAGTACTAGAGAGGGGGGGACTAGCGGCCACGAGCAGTACTTC.